The 11 T cell receptor beta chains in this list originate from one sample, sequenced in a study of T-cell memory formation after mild COVID-19. TCRdb itself ran the 5' RACE reads through MiXCR, one entry per CDR3 protein. The sample consists of roughly 400,000 distinct CDR3 sequences, 16% of them appearing once. Sequencing used PBMCs or a T cell subset sorted from them (not recorded which). The receptors originated from a man aged 18-30 years who had mild COVID-19 (a few samples of this study predate the infection). Cell type and time point are not known.

V gene TRBV6-6 combines with J gene TRBJ1-2; TRBD1 matches at 9 bases. The CDR3 runs 15 residues. Germline V gene lookup returns CDR1 MNHNY and CDR2 SVGAGI (reference sequence). The V gene end was trimmed by 2 bases and the J gene end by 5 bases; junction bases not matched to a gene: 6. CDR3 nucleotides: TGTGCCAGCAGTTACGCGACGGACAGGGGTTATGGCTACACCTTC. Its protein is CASSYATDRGYGYTF.

This clonotype was seen only a few times. The rearrangement links TRBV7-3 to TRBJ2-2; D is unclear. The CDR3 covers 13 residues. Trimming removed 0 bases at V and 4 bases at J, with 3 bases between. Germline V lookup: CDR1 SGHTA, CDR2 FQGTGA. The CDR3 here is CASSLTFTGELFF. The CDR3 DNA reads TGTGCCAGCAGCTTAACGTTCACCGGGGAGCTGTTTTTT.

The genes are TRBV11-2 and TRBJ2-6; 10 bases are shared with TRBD1. In germline, CDR1 is SGHAT, CDR2 FQNNGV. This CDR3 has 17 residues. V shed 2 bases and J 3 bases; nucleotides not matched to a gene: 4. CDR3 DNA: TGTGCCAGCAGCTTAAGCGACAGGGGGCTTGGGGCCAACGTCCTGACTTTC. This gives the protein CASSLSDRGLGANVLTF.

The chain carries TRBV4-2 and TRBJ1-1; D not resolved. This CDR3 is 13 amino acids long. The V end was cut by 3 bases, the J end by 5 bases, with 10 bases between. Looked up from germline, CDR1 is LGHNA and CDR2 is YNFKEQ. The CDR3 DNA is TGTGCCAGCAGCCAGCACCGGAGTACTGAAGCTTTCTTT. It specifies CASSQHRSTEAFF.

This rearrangement joins TRBV12-3 or TRBV12-4 to TRBJ2-7; a weak D match, TRBD2 (6 bases). CDR3 size: 15 residues. The V gene lost 6 bases and the J gene lost 2 bases, with 17 bases spanning the gap. The chain's CDR3 is CASSLRASVAYEQYF. As DNA, the CDR3 is TGTGCCAGCAGCTTGAGAGCTAGCGTTGCCTACGAGCAGTACTTC.

This sequence joins TRBV7-6 and TRBJ2-6; unclear D gene. Trimming left V 7 bases short and J 0 bases short, with 7 bases between. Per germline, CDR1 SGHVS and CDR2 FNYEAQ. The CDR3 consists of 14 residues. CDR3 sequence (DNA): TGTGCCAGCACAGACCGCTCTGGGGCCAACGTCCTGACTTTC. Translated: CASTDRSGANVLTF.

The V call is TRBV10-3, the J call TRBJ2-5, with 9 positions matching TRBD1. The CDR3 extends over 13 amino acids. The ends lost 10 bases at V and 5 bases at J; junction bases unmatched: 8. Germline CDR1 and CDR2: ENHRY and SYGVKD. The CDR3 protein is CANTGTGFETQYF. In nucleotides, the CDR3 is TGTGCCAACACCGGGACAGGGTTCGAGACCCAGTACTTC.

This clonotype appeared a few times. This rearrangement joins TRBV30 to TRBJ2-7, with a possible D match to TRBD1 (5 bases). This CDR3 is built from 12 residues. V was shortened by 5 bases and J by 0 bases, with 8 bases between the two germline ends. Looked up from germline, CDR1 is GTSNPN and CDR2 is SVGIG (reference sequence). CDR3 loop: CAWDRSSYEQYF. The CDR3 DNA is TGTGCCTGGGACAGAAGCTCCTACGAGCAGTACTTC.

The table lists this clonotype with a few counts. The chain is built from TRBV12-3 or TRBV12-4 and TRBJ1-4, with 8 bases fitting TRBD1. This CDR3 region has 15 residues. V lost 6 bases to trimming and J lost 5 bases; unmatched junction nucleotides: 8. This CDR3 is CASSEGRQGNEKLFF. In DNA form, the CDR3 reads TGTGCCAGCAGCGAGGGTCGACAGGGGAATGAAAAACTGTTTTTT.

V gene TRBV7-2 combines with J gene TRBJ2-5, with a tentative D call TRBD2 (5 bases). CDR1 is SGHTA, CDR2 FQGNSA, per germline. The V end was cut by 0 bases, the J end by 5 bases, with 10 bases between. This CDR3 spans 14 amino acids. CDR3 sequence: CASSLARVGETQYF. Written as DNA, the CDR3 is TGTGCCAGCAGCTTAGCGCGGGTCGGCGAGACCCAGTACTTC.

A few counts support this clonotype. The V gene is TRBV3-1, the J gene TRBJ1-6; TRBD1 agrees at 8 bases. The V segment lost 8 bases and the J segment 7 bases; nucleotides outside the gene matches: 10. This CDR3 contains 15 residues. Germline values: CDR1 LGHDT, CDR2 YNNKEL (reference sequence). The CDR3 bases are TGTGCCAGCTCTATGGGGCGGACAGGGAATTCACCCCTCCACTTT. Its translation: CASSMGRTGNSPLHF.